Shown below are 11 T cell receptor beta chains from a single sample sequenced in a study of blood T cell repertoires in COVID-19 (dated by TCRdb to between 2020 and 2021). The receptor library was made with the immunoSEQ multiplex PCR assay. TCRdb limited this immuneACCESS table to in-frame rearrangements with V and J called. A share of clones is missing; checked studies link under half to unresolved V genes, and the rest is unexplained. The sample table contains nearly 55,000 clones; only one count was recorded for around 78% of them. 14% to 15% of the sample is held by the ten biggest clonotypes. Sample: peripheral blood. Receptors were obtained from a human donor with active or convalescent COVID-19. The donor label of this sample is uncertain.

This chain connects TRBV21-1 to TRBJ2-1; the table gives TRBD2 as D, unverified against the DNA. TRBV21-1 constitutes a pseudogene. The CDR3 consists of 19 residues. The CDR3 coding sequence is TGTGCCAGCAGCCAAGGGGGTCTTGTCTCGGCTAGCGGGATAAAGGAGCAGTTCTTC. This sequence encodes CASSQGGLVSASGIKEQFF.

The chain carries TRBV29-1 and TRBJ1-2; D call uncertain. The CDR3 contains 11 residues. V was shortened by 7 bases and J by 6 bases, with 12 bases between the two germline ends. Germline assignment: CDR1 SQVTM and CDR2 ANQGSEA. For the CDR3, the DNA is TGCAGCGCCGCTAGGTTGGATGGCTACACCTTC. Translating gives CSAARLDGYTF.

This chain links TRBV19 with TRBJ1-5; D perhaps matches TRBD1 (5 bases). The CDR3 covers 13 residues. V was cut by 1 base and J by 7 bases, with 8 bases left in between. Germline assignment: CDR1 LNHDA and CDR2 SQIVND (reference sequence). The CDR3 nucleotides read TGTGCCAGTAGTATAGTTGGGGGGCAGCCCCAGCATTTT. Protein: CASSIVGGQPQHF.

This clone is medium-sized in the sample. The chain recombines TRBV27 with TRBJ1-6; D is unclear. The germline gives CDR1 MNHEY, CDR2 SMNVEV (reference sequence). The CDR3 loop spans 17 amino acids. Deletions cut 5 bases from V and 0 bases from J, with 14 bases between. The CDR3 nucleotides are TGTGCCAGCAGTGGGCAAGGTATCAGCTCCTATAATTCACCCCTCCACTTT. Translation gives CASSGQGISSYNSPLHF.

This CDR3 is CASSPGLDKNIQYF. CDR3 sequence (DNA): TGTGCCAGCAGCCCGGGACTCGACAAAAACATTCAGTACTTC. The V gene is TRBV7-3, the J gene TRBJ2-4; possibly TRBD2 for D (6 bases). CDR1 SGHTA and CDR2 FQGTGA come from the germline V gene. This CDR3 region has 14 residues. The ends were cut back, 5 bases at V and 3 bases at J, with 11 bases in the middle.

The chain recombines TRBV5-4 with TRBJ2-2; TRBD2 matches at 7 bases. The CDR3 sequence is 16 residues long. With 0 bases clipped from V and 1 base from J, the junction kept 3 bases outside the gene matches. Germline V gives CDR1 SGHNT, CDR2 YYREEE (reference sequence). CDR3 sequence reads: CASSLVASGNTGELFF. The CDR3 DNA reads TGTGCCAGCAGCTTGGTGGCTAGCGGGAACACCGGGGAGCTGTTTTTT.

The rearrangement links TRBV19 to TRBJ2-1; 11 bases match TRBD2. Germline values: CDR1 LNHDA, CDR2 SQIVND (reference sequence). V shed 3 bases, J shed 0 bases, and the junction held 7 bases outside the gene matches. The CDR3 sequence is 18 residues long. CDR3 sequence reads: CASSISGRADSSYNEQFF. The CDR3 coding sequence is TGTGCCAGTAGTATTAGCGGGAGGGCCGACAGCTCCTACAATGAGCAGTTCTTC. Using reference TRBV19 and TRBJ2-1 for the parts outside the CDR3, the full variable domain is DGGITQSPKYLFRKEGQNVTLSCEQNLNHDAMYWYRQDPGQGLRLIYYSQIVNDFQKGDIAEGYSVSREKKESFPLTVTSAQKNPTAFYLCASSISGRADSSYNEQFFGPGTRLTVL.

V gene TRBV7-9 combines with J gene TRBJ2-2, with 9 bases fitting TRBD1. Per germline, CDR1 SEHNR and CDR2 FQNEAQ (reference sequence). The CDR3 sequence is 15 residues long. J lost 3 bases, V lost 6 bases, and 5 bases had no gene match. This CDR3 reads CASSRGTGYTGELFF. The CDR3 DNA reads as TGTGCCAGCAGTCGCGGGACAGGGTACACCGGGGAGCTGTTTTTT.

V is TRBV5-1 and J is TRBJ1-4; D remains unclear. The CDR3 spans 13 residues. Germline-derived CDR1 and CDR2 are SGHRS and YFSETQ. V lost 6 bases to trimming and J lost 5 bases, with 11 bases between them. This CDR3 is CASTTGSNEKLFF. The CDR3 DNA follows: TGCGCCAGCACCACGGGGTCGAATGAAAAACTGTTTTTT.

The chain has TRBV7-3 and TRBJ1-2; 9 nucleotides agree with TRBD1. Germline loops: CDR1 SGHTA, CDR2 FQGTGA. This CDR3 is built from 13 residues. V shed 5 bases, J shed 6 bases, and the junction held 4 bases outside the gene matches. CDR3 protein: CASSRQGEDGYTF. DNA for the CDR3: TGTGCCAGCAGCCGACAGGGGGAGGATGGCTACACCTTC. Full variable domain (outside the CDR3, taken from reference TRBV7-3 and TRBJ1-2): GAGVSQTPSNKVTEKGKYVELRCDPISGHTALYWYRQSLGQGPEFLIYFQGTGAADDSGLPNDRFFAVRPEGSVSTLKIQRTERGDSAVYLCASSRQGEDGYTFGSGTRLTVV.

This chain uses TRBV7-2 with TRBJ2-3, with D tentatively TRBD1 (7 bases). The CDR3 consists of 15 residues. V lost 2 bases and J lost 3, with 12 bases in between. Germline V gene sequence: CDR1 SGHTA, CDR2 FQGNSA. The CDR3: CASSLQGGRTDTQYF. The CDR3 DNA follows: TGTGCCAGCAGCTTACAGGGGGGAAGGACAGATACGCAGTATTTT.